These 8 T cell receptor beta chains were all obtained from the same sample, sequenced in a study of monozygotic twins with inflammatory bowel disease. TCRdb reprocessed the 5' RACE reads and reports one entry per CDR3 protein, with no DNA. The repertoire table contains roughly 200,000 distinct CDR3 sequences. Sequencing used blood. These receptors all come from a human donor with ulcerative colitis or Crohn's disease, or a healthy co-twin of an affected twin (not recorded which).

The V gene is TRBV7-9, the J gene TRBJ2-1; the D call of TRBD2 rests on TCRdb alone, since no DNA is present to check it. The length of the CDR3 is 14 residues. Per germline, CDR1 SEHNR and CDR2 FQNEAQ (reference sequence). The CDR3 protein is CASSRGLSGDEQFF.

The chain carries TRBV6-5 and TRBJ2-7; TCRdb gives TRBD2 as the D gene, but with no DNA this cannot be confirmed. The germline CDR1 and CDR2 sequences are MNHEY and SVGAGI. This CDR3 is built from 16 residues. The CDR3 region is CASSYSSSGRANEQYF.

This chain links TRBV12-3 or TRBV12-4 with TRBJ2-7; TCRdb gives TRBD1 as the D gene, but with no DNA this cannot be confirmed. This CDR3 region has 16 residues. CDR3 amino acids: CASSLTLAGVQDEQYF.

This chain's CDR3 is CSAPGTSPTDTQYF. V and J are TRBV20-1 and TRBJ2-3; without DNA, the TCRdb call of TRBD2 cannot be checked. This CDR3 has 14 amino acids. Germline V CDR1 and CDR2: DFQATT, SNEGSKA (reference sequence).

V usage is TRBV10-2 and J usage is TRBJ2-3. Germline V gene sequence: CDR1 WSHSY, CDR2 SAAADI. This CDR3 is built from 16 residues. CDR3 residues: CATSRMGITTTDTQYF.

The rearrangement joins TRBV29-1 to TRBJ1-1; there is no DNA to check the TCRdb D call of TRBD1. This CDR3 region has 13 residues. The V gene's germline CDR1 is SQVTM and CDR2 ANQGSEA. The CDR3 here is CSVGTGDRTEAFF.

The CDR3 sequence: CASRRGASYEQYF. V and J are TRBV7-2 and TRBJ2-7; lacking DNA, the TRBD1 call made by TCRdb goes unchecked. The germline gives CDR1 SGHTA, CDR2 FQGNSA. The CDR3 spans 13 residues.

The genes are TRBV6-1 and TRBJ1-1; TCRdb selects TRBD1, and the lack of DNA leaves this call unchecked. The CDR3 has 14 amino acids. Germline-derived CDR1 and CDR2 are MNHNS and SASEGT. CDR3 residues: CASRQGDVNTEAFF.